This record looks at one T cell receptor beta chain sequence and its context. In its sample, this clonotype was seen many times. No antigen is known for it. Base-call qualities are not available, and no considerably larger clone is one nucleotide away. The data derive from a study of neurological immune-mediated disorders (dated by TCRdb to between 2018 and 2021). For the wider study: Peripheral blood TCR-beta repertoires from HTLV-I-associated myelopathy (HAM/TSP) patients, multiple sclerosis patients and healthy controls were compared by UMI-based sequencing. The roughly 110 TCR-beta libraries covered PBMC samples along with longitudinal samples, technical triplicates, and paired sorted CD4+ and CD8+ T-cell subsets. Each longitudinal HAM/TSP and healthy donor was sampled at 3 time-points spaced at 3-40 month intervals. Of the 70 or so subjects in the cohort, approximately 15 were HAM/TSP patients, approximately 34 were multiple sclerosis patients, and some 20 were healthy controls. The investigation overall reported the following: TCR clonal expansion was highest in HAM/TSP patients and lowest in MS patients, with MS patients falling below even healthy controls. No identical CDR3 amino acid sequences were found to be shared among expanded clones across subjects, suggesting that TCR-beta repertoires were private in all groups.

The CDR3 runs 13 residues from the cysteine to the phenylalanine. Left in the record is the CDR3 DNA by itself, 39 bases read in frame from the first base. A distance of 9 bases separates the germline ends of V and J, which lose 4 bases and 3 bases respectively. cDNA synthesis used template-switch 5'RACE with a primer carrying a 10-nucleotide random unique molecular identifier tagging each TCR transcript. Each sequencing run produced over 200 million TCR-beta sequences covering 15-18 subjects. Total RNA was extracted with the RNeasy kit. Using the KAPA Real-time Library Amplification kit, TCR-beta VDJ regions were amplified with primers for the TCR constant region and the 5'RACE anchor. Sample indexes and Illumina adaptors were added in a first PCR, after which library yield was increased in a second PCR. The roughly 650 bp TCR product was size-selected on a 2% E-gel SizeSelection system after Ampure bead purification. Before pooling, library quality was assessed on a Bioanalyzer, concentration was determined with Qubit, and library quantification was performed with the Kapa Library Quantification kit. An Illumina HiSeq 2500 was used to sequence the libraries paired-end at 2 x 150 bp. To increase sequence diversity, roughly 24-31% phiX was spiked into each library pool. As for the authors' bioinformatics: The quality-filtered reads were processed with the UMI-based MiGEC pipeline, whose error correction step removed more than 90% of the raw TCR sequences. VDJ genes were aligned to IMGT germline references, and clonotypes were defined by unique CDR3 amino acid sequence plus V-J genes. Clonal expansion, Shannon diversity and CDR3 relatedness were evaluated with VDJtools (CalcPairwiseDistances, ClusterSamples), while phylogenetic trees were built in CLCbio workbench. Expanded clones were defined as having at least 8 unique UMIs, based on coefficient-of-variation modelling across technical triplicates. Clones were called with MiXCR by TCRdb after fastp trimmed the public reads at Q25, and only in-frame beta chains were retained. Every distinct CDR3 protein forms one entry, paired with its most common genes and DNA. The V and J calls and clone size come from TCRdb's table, not from the authors' own analysis. This sample holds some 60,000 distinct CDR3 sequences; roughly a tenth were observed only once. The top ten clones comprise 5% to 8.5% of the sample.

The sample's time point, from its label and the paper: longitudinal time-point 1 (baseline). Libraries from unsorted PBMCs were made from 2 million PBMCs kept in RNAlater at -80 degrees C until RNA extraction. Peripheral blood was subjected to Ficoll-Hypaque density gradient centrifugation to isolate PBMCs, which were then cryopreserved in liquid nitrogen. Input material: PBMCs. The sequence was obtained from a male donor with HTLV-1-associated myelopathy (HAM/TSP). The chain joins TRBV12-3 or TRBV12-4 to TRBJ2-5, with an unclear D gene assignment. The nucleotide sequence reads as follows: TGTGCCAGCAGTTGGGTCCCTGAAGAGACCCAGTACTTC. Its protein product is CASSWVPEETQYF.